The 4 T cell receptor beta chains below were found in one sample sequenced in a study of blood T cell repertoires in COVID-19. Clones were sequenced by immunoSEQ multiplex PCR, and TCRdb holds only the in-frame ones, with some missing. The sample lists 90,000 to 140,000 clones; approximately 80% were seen once. The sample taken for sequencing was peripheral blood. Receptor source: a man at least 80 years old with acute or convalescent COVID-19.

The V and J genes are TRBV12-3 or TRBV12-4 and TRBJ1-6, with a weak D call TRBD1 (6 bases). CDR3 size: 13 residues. Trimming left V 7 bases short and J 12 bases short, with 16 bases between. The CDR3 nucleotides read TGTGCCAGCACCGCTCAAAGGGGGGGACCCCTCCACTTT. Protein: CASTAQRGGPLHF.

There are a few counts of this clone. The chain uses TRBV27 and TRBJ2-7, with D possibly TRBD2 on 5 matching bases. Germline V lookup: CDR1 MNHEY, CDR2 SMNVEV (reference sequence). The ends were cut back, 4 bases at V and 7 bases at J, with 17 bases in the middle. The CDR3 spans 14 residues. The CDR3 here is CASSSLFGRGEQYF. The CDR3 DNA sequence: TGTGCCAGCAGTTCCCTCTTTGGCCGGGGTGAGCAGTACTTC.

The CDR3 DNA reads TGTGCCAGCAGCTTTGGCCCGAACTATGGCTACACCTTC. Its protein is CASSFGPNYGYTF. This sequence joins TRBV7-3 and TRBJ1-2, with D hard to call. The V and J ends lost 3 bases and 2 bases respectively, with 7 bases between them. There are 13 residues in the CDR3. Germline V gives CDR1 SGHTA, CDR2 FQGTGA.

The J gene is TRBJ2-1, the V gene TRBV10-3, with TRBD2 matching over 10 bases. This CDR3 region has 16 residues. Trimming at V came to 2 bases and at J to 2 bases, leaving 3 bases not matched to a gene. Germline assignment: CDR1 ENHRY and CDR2 SYGVKD. The CDR3 region has the DNA TGTGCCATCAGTGAGCTAGCGGGAGTGACCTACAATGAGCAGTTCTTC. Protein sequence: CAISELAGVTYNEQFF.